These 27 T cell receptor beta chains were all obtained from the same sample, sequenced in a study of vaccination effects on CD4 cells after COVID-19. These TCRs are of unknown antigen specificity. Repertoires were generated with immunoSEQ multiplex PCR, while TCRdb's copy carries only in-frame clones and drops some. The repertoire holds approximately 74,000 clones, approximately 73% seen once, with 2% to 3% in the top ten. Cells that had been cultured for ten to eleven days were the source of isolated CD4+ T cells. Participants each got two BNT162b2 or mRNA-1273 vaccine doses. The sequencing here drew on CD4+ T cells from PBMCs cultured without peptide, taken after COVID-19 vaccination. The receptor source for this set is a human donor who received a COVID-19 vaccine.

This sequence joins TRBV3-1 (or the pseudogene TRBV3-2) and TRBJ2-2; tentatively, D is TRBD1 or TRBD2 (6 bases each). In germline, CDR1 is LGHDT, CDR2 YNNKEL (reference sequence). Trimming pared 2 bases from V and 3 bases from J, leaving 10 bases between. The CDR3 is 15 residues long. The CDR3 DNA is TGTGCCAGCAGCCAAAGGGGGGCCGACACCGGGGAGCTGTTTTTT. Protein sequence: CASSQRGADTGELFF.

This chain links TRBV20-1 with TRBJ2-1; D assignment may be TRBD1 or TRBD2 (6 bases each). Germline V gives CDR1 DFQATT, CDR2 SNEGSKA (reference sequence). The CDR3 spans 14 residues. With 3 bases removed from V and 7 bases from J, the gap between germline ends came to 16 bases. CDR3 bases: TGCAGTGCTAGTCGGGGGCTCAGGGCAAATGAGCAGTTCTTC. Its protein is CSASRGLRANEQFF.

This clone occurred once. The chain recombines TRBV5-5 with TRBJ1-1; D is unresolved. The CDR3 length is 16 residues. Germline V gene lookup returns CDR1 SGHKS and CDR2 YYEKEE (reference sequence). V was shortened by 0 bases and J by 0 bases, with 12 bases between the two germline ends. The CDR3 region has the DNA TGTGCCAGCAGCTTGGTAAATATGGGGTTGAACACTGAAGCTTTCTTT. Translating it yields CASSLVNMGLNTEAFF.

The rearrangement uses TRBV28 and TRBJ2-7; TRBD2 matches at 7 bases. The CDR3 extends over 14 amino acids. Germline V gene sequence: CDR1 MDHEN, CDR2 SYDVKM. The trim removed 4 bases at V and 3 bases at J, leaving 6 bases unmatched. CDR3 residues: CASSSSGGGYEQYV. CDR3 coding DNA: TGTGCCAGCAGTTCCTCTGGGGGGGGCTACGAGCAGTACGTC.

This clone was observed a few times. This chain uses TRBV7-9 with TRBJ1-5, with D perhaps matching TRBD1 (5 bases). The germline V and J ends were trimmed by 5 bases and 0 bases, with 5 bases remaining between them. The CDR3 runs to 13 residues. Germline CDR1 reads SEHNR; CDR2 reads FQNEAQ (reference sequence). The CDR3 coding sequence is TGTGCCAGCAGCCAGGGTAGCAATCAGCCCCAGCATTTT. Translated, it gives CASSQGSNQPQHF.

The chain joins TRBV12-3 or TRBV12-4 to TRBJ1-5, with 9 nucleotides matching TRBD1. V trimming: 6 bases; J trimming: 6 bases; junction bases outside the gene matches: 3. The CDR3 contains 13 residues. The CDR3 here is CASRGQGFQPQHF. The CDR3 region has the DNA TGTGCCAGCAGGGGACAGGGTTTTCAGCCCCAGCATTTT.

The CDR3 DNA is TGTGCCAGCAGCGCCGACAGGGTCAGTCGTCAGCCCCAGCATTTT. Translated: CASSADRVSRQPQHF. The rearrangement uses TRBV6-5 and TRBJ1-5, with 7 bases matching TRBD1. The germline V gene encodes CDR1 MNHEY and CDR2 SVGAGI. The V segment lost 6 bases and the J segment 6 bases; nucleotides outside the gene matches: 11. This CDR3 has 15 amino acids.

CDR3 nucleotides: TGTGCCAGCAGACTAGCGGGGGGTTCCTACGAGCAGTACGTC. It encodes CASRLAGGSYEQYV. The chain has TRBV27 and TRBJ2-7, with 12 bases matching TRBD2. From germline, CDR1 is MNHEY and CDR2 SMNVEV (reference sequence). The V segment lost 6 bases and the J segment 1 base; nucleotides outside the gene matches: 1. The CDR3 is 14 amino acids.

The rearrangement joins TRBV3-1 (or the pseudogene TRBV3-2) to TRBJ2-5, with 8 bases that match TRBD2. The CDR3 extends over 14 amino acids. Germline values: CDR1 LGHDT, CDR2 YNNKEL (reference sequence). V lost 4 bases, J lost 5 bases, and 6 bases stayed unmatched. The CDR3 bases are TGTGCCAGCAGCCCGGTCGGGGGGGCTGAGACCCAGTACTTC. This translates into CASSPVGGAETQYF.

The chain carries TRBV5-1 and TRBJ2-1, with 14 bases aligning to TRBD2. The CDR3 consists of 17 residues. The V gene end was trimmed by 4 bases and the J gene end by 6 bases; junction bases not matched to a gene: 9. Germline V CDR1 and CDR2: SGHRS, YFSETQ. The CDR3 DNA reads TGCGCCAGCAGCCCCAGACTAGCGGGGGGGCTGGTCAATGAGCAGTTCTTC. This codes for CASSPRLAGGLVNEQFF.

This clone was recorded once. The J gene is TRBJ2-6, the V gene TRBV7-2; D remains unclear. Trimming took 3 bases from V and 0 from J, leaving 9 bases between them. Germline CDR1 SGHTA, CDR2 FQGNSA. The CDR3 is 16 residues long. The CDR3 DNA reads as TGTGCCAGCAGCTTCGGGTCCCACTCTGGGGCCAACGTCCTGACTTTC. Its translation: CASSFGSHSGANVLTF. Filled out from reference TRBV7-2 and TRBJ2-6, the complete variable domain reads GAGVSQSPSNKVTEKGKDVELRCDPISGHTALYWYRQSLGQGLEFLIYFQGNSAPDKSGLPSDRFSAERTGGSVSTLTIQRTQQEDSAVYLCASSFGSHSGANVLTFGAGSRLTVL.

The gene calls are TRBV6-5 and TRBJ1-1; D gene unclear. The V and J ends lost 3 bases and 5 bases respectively, with 13 bases between them. The CDR3 consists of 14 residues. Germline V CDR1 and CDR2: MNHEY, SVGAGI. The CDR3: CASSYQRVMTEAFF. Here the CDR3 DNA reads TGTGCCAGCAGTTATCAAAGGGTGATGACTGAAGCTTTCTTT.

The CDR3 is CASSHSTGELFF. The CDR3 DNA sequence: TGTGCCAGCTCACACAGTACCGGGGAGCTGTTTTTT. The chain has TRBV18 and TRBJ2-2; D is uncertain. From germline, CDR1 is KGHSH and CDR2 LQKENI. Trimming left V 4 bases short and J 5 bases short, with 5 bases between. This CDR3 region has 12 residues.

The chain joins TRBV19 to TRBJ2-2; D is unclear. The V gene lost 8 bases and the J gene lost 0 bases, with 10 bases spanning the gap. Germline V lookup: CDR1 LNHDA, CDR2 SQIVND (reference sequence). This CDR3 region has 14 residues. CDR3 nucleotides: TGTGCCAGTGGTTTCCAGTCGAACACCGGGGAGCTGTTTTTT. Amino acids: CASGFQSNTGELFF. The full variable domain, in which reference TRBV19 and TRBJ2-2 provide the parts outside the CDR3, is DGGITQSPKYLFRKEGQNVTLSCEQNLNHDAMYWYRQDPGQGLRLIYYSQIVNDFQKGDIAEGYSVSREKKESFPLTVTSAQKNPTAFYLCASGFQSNTGELFFGEGSRLTVL.

The chain employs TRBV6-2 or TRBV6-3 and TRBJ2-1, with a weak D call TRBD1 (6 bases). From germline, CDR1 is MNHEY and CDR2 SVGEGT. V was clipped by 6 bases and J by 4 bases, with 16 bases between them. This CDR3 has 15 residues. This CDR3 is CASSLRGPTYNEQFF. As DNA, the CDR3 is TGTGCCAGCAGCCTCAGGGGCCCTACGTACAATGAGCAGTTCTTC.

This chain connects TRBV19 to TRBJ1-1; D may be TRBD1 (6 bases). The V and J ends lost 3 bases and 3 bases respectively, with 23 bases between them. The CDR3 contains 18 residues. The germline gives CDR1 LNHDA, CDR2 SQIVND (reference sequence). The CDR3 sequence: CASSIIGSTGKYYTEAFF. DNA of the CDR3: TGTGCCAGTAGTATCATAGGGTCTACAGGGAAGTATTACACTGAAGCTTTCTTT.

This clone occurred a few times. V is TRBV4-1 and J is TRBJ2-5; unclear D gene. The CDR3 is made up of 15 amino acids. The V end was cut by 1 base, the J end by 0 bases, with 9 bases between. CDR1 is MGHRA and CDR2 is YSYEKL in the germline V gene. This CDR3 reads CASSQVGRNQETQYF. CDR3 DNA sequence: TGCGCCAGCAGCCAAGTCGGCCGGAACCAAGAGACCCAGTACTTC.

The chain recombines TRBV24-1 with TRBJ1-1, with 8 bases identical to TRBD1. The length of the CDR3 is 14 residues. Germline V CDR1 and CDR2: KGHDR, SFDVKD. V trimming: 4 bases; J trimming: 4 bases; junction bases outside the gene matches: 4. CDR3 protein: CATSERTGSTEAFF. The CDR3 nucleotides read TGTGCCACCAGTGAGCGGACAGGGTCCACTGAAGCTTTCTTT.

In nucleotides, the CDR3 is TGCAGCATCCGAAAGGTTGCAGGGGTGGAAAAACTGTTTTTT. This codes for CSIRKVAGVEKLFF. The rearrangement links TRBV29-1 to TRBJ1-4; tentative D call: TRBD1 (6 bases). From germline, CDR1 is SQVTM and CDR2 ANQGSEA. CDR3 length: 14 amino acids. Trimming stripped 8 bases from V and 8 bases from J, with 21 bases between.

The table lists this clone with a count of one. The rearrangement links TRBV2 to TRBJ2-2, with 12 bases that match TRBD1. The CDR3 is made up of 16 amino acids. J was trimmed by 7 bases and V by 2 bases; bases with no gene match: 5. CDR1 and CDR2 (germline): SNHLY, FYNNEI. DNA for the CDR3: TGTGCCAGCAGTGAATTGGGACAGGGGGCTAACGGGGAGCTGTTTTTT. Its protein product is CASSELGQGANGELFF.

The chain employs TRBV6-1 and TRBJ2-7, with 8 positions matching TRBD1. There are 14 residues in the CDR3. After removal of 1 base from V and 7 bases from J, the junction contained 6 bases not matched to a gene. Germline CDR1 MNHNS, CDR2 SASEGT. CDR3 nucleotides: TGTGCCAGCAGTGAAGGGGGACAGGATGAGGAGCAGTACGTC. It is translated as CASSEGGQDEEQYV.

This clone showed up just once. The rearrangement joins TRBV24-1 to TRBJ2-5, with 9 bases that match TRBD2. Per germline, CDR1 KGHDR and CDR2 SFDVKD. This CDR3 contains 13 residues. V dropped 5 bases and J dropped 4; count of bases not matched to a gene: 1. For the CDR3, the DNA is TGTGCCACCAGTGTAGCGGGGGTAGAGACCCAGTACTTC. Translated: CATSVAGVETQYF.

The chain is built from TRBV6-2 or TRBV6-3 and TRBJ1-1; tentative D call: TRBD1 (6 bases). The CDR3 loop spans 14 amino acids. Germline CDR1 reads MNHEY; CDR2 reads SVGEGT. Trimming pared 6 bases from V and 1 base from J, leaving 12 bases between. The CDR3 spells CASSAGVTNTEAFF. CDR3 DNA: TGTGCCAGCAGCGCAGGGGTTACGAACACTGAAGCTTTCTTT.

As for this clone: One end of the junction fails to match germline, which may point to a read error. This chain joins TRBV25-1 and TRBJ2-5; TRBD1 agrees at 7 bases. CDR1 MGHDK and CDR2 SYGVNS come from the germline V gene. The CDR3 is 15 amino acids. CDR3 DNA sequence: TGTGCCAGCAGTGGGCCTGGGACAGCCCAAGGGACCCAGTACTTC. Its protein is CASSGPGTAQGTQYF. Full variable domain (missing parts from reference TRBV25-1 and TRBJ2-5): EADIYQTPRYLVIGTGKKITLECSQTMGHDKMYWYQQDPGMELHLIHYSYGVNSTEKGDLSSESTVSRIRTEHFPLTLESARPSHTSQYLCASSGPGTAQGTQYFGPGTRLLVL.

The chain combines TRBV19 with TRBJ1-6; 8 nucleotides align to TRBD1. Losses at the gene ends were 9 bases for V and 11 bases for J; bases not matched to a gene: 6. Germline loops: CDR1 LNHDA, CDR2 SQIVND (reference sequence). The CDR3 totals 12 residues. Here the CDR3 reads CASGTGSAPLHF. The CDR3 nucleotides are TGTGCCAGCGGGACAGGCTCCGCACCCCTCCACTTT.

V usage is TRBV5-1 and J usage is TRBJ1-1; D is perhaps TRBD1 (6 bases). CDR1 is SGHRS and CDR2 is YFSETQ in the germline V gene. The germline V and J ends were trimmed by 3 bases and 3 bases, with 12 bases remaining between them. The CDR3 covers 14 residues. The CDR3 is CASSSRGSDTEAFF. The CDR3 nucleotides read TGCGCCAGCAGCTCCAGGGGTTCGGACACTGAAGCTTTCTTT.

The count of this clone is one. The V and J genes are TRBV25-1 and TRBJ2-2; a weak D match, TRBD1 (6 bases). The length of the CDR3 is 15 residues. CDR1 is MGHDK, CDR2 SYGVNS, per germline. Trimming shortened V by 3 bases and J by 0 bases, and 8 bases separated the two germline ends. For the CDR3, the DNA is TGTGCCAGCAGTGATCCAGGGGCGAACACCGGGGAGCTGTTTTTT. Translation gives CASSDPGANTGELFF.